Listed below are T cell receptor beta chains from one sample, sequenced in a study of blood T cell repertoires in COVID-19. Sequencing was performed with immunoSEQ multiplex PCR; in TCRdb, only in-frame clones are kept and a portion is missing. The data contain around 76,000 clones, around 85% of them singletons. The sample consisted of peripheral blood. The receptors were gathered from a man aged 80 or over with acute or convalescent COVID-19. CDR3s include the opening cysteine and the closing phenylalanine or tryptophan.

J gene | V gene | CDR3 protein
TRBJ1-5 | TRBV6-2/TRBV6-3 | CASSYSTGQLYQPQHF
TRBJ1-5 | TRBV3-1/TRBV3-2 | CASSHEGQGTQPQHF
TRBJ2-5 | TRBV19 | CASSSYQREGRETQYF
TRBJ1-3 | TRBV5-1 | CASSLPTQGAGNTIYF
TRBJ1-2 | TRBV5-1 | CASSPGWGGADYGYTF
TRBJ2-6 | TRBV9 | CASSTEGQATGANVLTF
TRBJ2-5 | TRBV3-1/TRBV3-2 | CASSQGLAGKETQYF
TRBJ2-7 | TRBV6-1 | CASSETGLLAYEQYF
TRBJ1-5 | TRBV28 | CASSFQGGDQPQHF
TRBJ2-1 | TRBV28 | CASSHDRGSLNEQFF
TRBJ2-3 | TRBV11-2 | CASTLAGNTDTQYF
TRBJ1-2 | TRBV5-1 | CASSLGQEPLMGYTF
TRBJ2-7 | TRBV4-1 | CASSQEEASGRFEQYF
TRBJ1-5 | TRBV6-6 | CARDSGQANSNQPQHF
TRBJ1-5 | TRBV6-2/TRBV6-3 | CASSYSSTGLSF
TRBJ2-7 | TRBV5-1 | CASSSLDRESYEQYF
TRBJ2-7 | TRBV14 | CASSPPAGQVLYEQYF
TRBJ1-5 | TRBV12-5 | CASGPPGQPQHF
TRBJ2-7 | TRBV7-2 | CASSPSRRQPSPYEQYF
TRBJ1-3 | TRBV30 | CAWSGDTFSGNTIYF
TRBJ1-4 | TRBV3-1/TRBV3-2 | CASSQGGGREKLFF
TRBJ1-1 | TRBV5-1 | CASSLEAGVNTEAFF
TRBJ1-6 | TRBV7-9 | CASSPDRDNSPLHF
TRBJ1-2 | TRBV5-1 | CASSLDQRGQNYGYTF
TRBJ1-4 | TRBV7-2 | CASSPLFGGRGNEKLFF